Below, 8 T cell receptor beta chains from the same sample are listed, as sequenced in a study of blood T cell repertoires in COVID-19. TCRdb's copy holds only in-frame clones and misses some; the assay was immunoSEQ multiplex PCR. The repertoire holds some 50,000 clones, with around four fifths as singletons. Sequences were obtained from peripheral blood. All receptors derive from a man between 45 and 60 years old with acute or convalescent COVID-19.

The chain couples TRBV19 to TRBJ2-1; 10 bases are a match to TRBD2. The CDR3 is 14 residues long. Per germline, CDR1 LNHDA and CDR2 SQIVND (reference sequence). V shed 4 bases, J shed 8 bases, and the junction held 5 bases outside the gene matches. CDR3 loop: CASSKLAGWDEQFF. Written as DNA, the CDR3 is TGTGCCAGTAGTAAACTAGCGGGATGGGATGAGCAGTTCTTC. The complete variable domain, with remaining parts taken from reference TRBV19 and TRBJ2-1, reads DGGITQSPKYLFRKEGQNVTLSCEQNLNHDAMYWYRQDPGQGLRLIYYSQIVNDFQKGDIAEGYSVSREKKESFPLTVTSAQKNPTAFYLCASSKLAGWDEQFFGPGTRLTVL.

The chain uses TRBV18 and TRBJ2-1, with D unclear. The CDR3 contains 15 residues. V was cut by 5 bases and J by 0 bases, with 11 bases left in between. CDR1 is KGHSH, CDR2 LQKENI, per germline. CDR3 amino acids: CASSNPGSSYNEQFF. The CDR3 nucleotides are TGTGCCAGCTCAAACCCCGGTAGCTCCTACAATGAGCAGTTCTTC.

The V gene is TRBV11-2, the J gene TRBJ2-2; tentatively, D is TRBD2 (5 bases). Per germline, CDR1 SGHAT and CDR2 FQNNGV. The V end lost 6 bases, the J end lost 1 base, and 15 bases lay between the germline ends. This CDR3 contains 16 residues. CDR3 sequence (DNA): TGTGCCAGCAGTCAGCCCCGCGCGGGGAACACCGGGGAGCTGTTTTTT. The encoded protein is CASSQPRAGNTGELFF.

The chain couples TRBV28 to TRBJ1-5; 9 bases are a match to TRBD1. Trimming at V came to 7 bases and at J to 5 bases, leaving 6 bases not matched to a gene. CDR3 length: 14 residues. Germline lookup yields CDR1 MDHEN and CDR2 SYDVKM. The CDR3 nucleotides are TGTGCCAGCACCGCCGGGACAGGGTATCAGCCCCAGCATTTT. It yields the protein CASTAGTGYQPQHF.

This clone was detected once. The genes are TRBV5-1 and TRBJ2-1; 8 bases agree with TRBD1. The V segment lost 4 bases and the J segment 3 bases; nucleotides outside the gene matches: 6. The CDR3 consists of 15 residues. The germline CDR1 and CDR2 sequences are SGHRS and YFSETQ. The CDR3 loop reads CASSHSGQGYNEQFF. The CDR3 nucleotides are TGCGCCAGCAGCCATAGCGGACAGGGCTACAATGAGCAGTTCTTC.

The table lists this clone with a count of one. The gene calls are TRBV11-1 and TRBJ2-5; a possible D gene is TRBD2 (6 bases). The V end was cut by 4 bases, the J end by 0 bases, with 9 bases between. The germline V gene encodes CDR1 SGHAT and CDR2 FQDESV (reference sequence). This CDR3 is 14 amino acids long. The CDR3 DNA is TGTGCCAGCAGCTACCGGGGGTACCAAGAGACCCAGTACTTC. Protein: CASSYRGYQETQYF.

The chain recombines TRBV29-1 with TRBJ2-7, with D possibly being TRBD2 (5 bases). The V and J ends lost 4 bases and 3 bases respectively, with 13 bases between them. The germline CDR1 and CDR2 sequences are SQVTM and ANQGSEA. The CDR3 length is 13 residues. CDR3 sequence reads: CSVGGLSSYEQYF. CDR3 DNA: TGCAGCGTTGGTGGACTTTCCAGCTACGAGCAGTACTTC.

This rearrangement joins TRBV28 to TRBJ2-1, with D possibly TRBD1 on 5 matching bases. CDR1 is MDHEN, CDR2 SYDVKM, per germline. Deletions cut 6 bases from V and 8 bases from J, with 20 bases between. This CDR3 has 15 amino acids. The CDR3 DNA reads TGTGCCAGCAGCCATTGGGGAATAGACAGTGATGAGCAGTTCTTC. It is translated as CASSHWGIDSDEQFF.